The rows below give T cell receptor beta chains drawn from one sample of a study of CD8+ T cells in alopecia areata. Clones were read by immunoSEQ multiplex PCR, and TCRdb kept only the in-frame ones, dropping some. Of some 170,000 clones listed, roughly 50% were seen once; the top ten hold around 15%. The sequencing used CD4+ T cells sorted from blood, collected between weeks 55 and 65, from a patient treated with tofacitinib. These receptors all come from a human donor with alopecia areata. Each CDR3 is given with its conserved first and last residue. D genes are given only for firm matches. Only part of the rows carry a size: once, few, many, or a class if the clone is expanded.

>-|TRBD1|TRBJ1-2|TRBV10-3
CAITGGTANYGYTF
TGTGCCATCACCGGTGGGACAGCTAACTATGGCTACACCTTC
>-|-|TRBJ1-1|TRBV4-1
CASSHFGQRNTEAFF
TGCGCCAGCAGCCATTTTGGGCAGAGGAACACTGAAGCTTTCTTT
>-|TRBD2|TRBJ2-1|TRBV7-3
CASSQRLAGVNEQFF
TGTGCCAGCAGCCAAAGACTAGCGGGGGTTAATGAGCAGTTCTTC
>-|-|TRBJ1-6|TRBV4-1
CASSQVGTNYNSPLHF
TGCGCCAGCAGCCAAGTGGGGACAAACTATAATTCACCCCTCCACTTT
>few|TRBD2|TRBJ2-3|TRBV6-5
CASSWLAVTYF
TGTGCCAGCAGTTGGCTAGCGGTGACCTATTTT
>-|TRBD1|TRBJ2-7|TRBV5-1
CASSLATGGSYEQYF
TGCGCCAGCAGCCTAGCGACAGGGGGCTCCTACGAGCAGTACTTC
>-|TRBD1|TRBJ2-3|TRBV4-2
CASSQVGQVADTQYF
TGTGCCAGCAGCCAGGTAGGACAGGTGGCGGATACGCAGTATTTT
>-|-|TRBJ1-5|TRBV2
CASTWGALNQPQHF
TGTGCCAGCACTTGGGGGGCCCTTAATCAGCCCCAGCATTTT
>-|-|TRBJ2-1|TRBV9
CASSVGLSYNEQFF
TGTGCCAGCAGCGTAGGACTCTCCTACAATGAGCAGTTCTTC
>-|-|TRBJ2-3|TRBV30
CAWSALGMTQYF
TGTGCCTGGAGTGCCCTAGGCATGACGCAGTATTTT
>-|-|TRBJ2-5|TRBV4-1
CASRGETQYF
TGCGCCAGCAGGGGGGAGACCCAGTACTTC
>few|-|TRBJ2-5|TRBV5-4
CASSAMRDQETQYF
TGTGCCAGCAGCGCCATGAGGGACCAAGAGACCCAGTACTTC
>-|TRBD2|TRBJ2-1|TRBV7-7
CASSPPGLAANEQFF
TGTGCTAGCAGCCCACCGGGACTAGCGGCCAATGAGCAGTTCTTC
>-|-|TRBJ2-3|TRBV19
CASSIQGALDTQYF
TGTGCCAGTAGTATCCAGGGTGCATTGGATACGCAGTATTTT
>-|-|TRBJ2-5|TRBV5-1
CASSFGLQQRWYQETQYF
TGCGCCAGCAGCTTTGGACTACAACAACGATGGTACCAAGAGACCCAGTACTTC
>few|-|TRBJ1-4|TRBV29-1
CSVGMDNEKLFF
TGCAGCGTTGGGATGGACAATGAAAAACTGTTTTTT
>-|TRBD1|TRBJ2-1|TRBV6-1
CASSVRDSPQFF
TGTGCCAGCAGCGTCCGGGACAGCCCTCAGTTCTTC
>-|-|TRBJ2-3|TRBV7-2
CASSLLGSGYTDTQYF
TGTGCCAGCAGCTTACTCGGTAGCGGATACACAGATACGCAGTATTTT
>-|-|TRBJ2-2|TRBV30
CAWSPSVGELFF
TGTGCCTGGTCCCCTTCGGTCGGGGAGCTGTTTTTT
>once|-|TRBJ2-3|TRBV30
CAWEGDTQYF
TGTGCCTGGGAAGGTGATACGCAGTATTTT
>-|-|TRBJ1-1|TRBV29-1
CSVAGRTNTEAFF
TGCAGCGTAGCGGGACGTACGAACACTGAAGCTTTCTTT
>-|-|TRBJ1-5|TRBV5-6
CASSLRAIGQPQHF
TGTGCCAGCAGCTTGAGGGCCATTGGTCAGCCCCAGCATTTT
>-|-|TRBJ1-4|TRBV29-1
CSVSAARGSNEKLFF
TGCAGCGTATCAGCGGCGCGCGGATCTAATGAAAAACTGTTTTTT
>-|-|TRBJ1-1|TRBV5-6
CASSLALQNTEAFF
TGTGCCAGCAGCTTGGCGTTACAGAACACTGAAGCTTTCTTT